The rows below give T cell receptor beta chains drawn from one sample of a study of blood T cell repertoires in COVID-19. Method: immunoSEQ multiplex PCR; TCRdb's copy keeps in-frame clones and lacks some. The data contain 200,000 to 250,000 clones, just over 90% of them singletons. The sequencing input was peripheral blood. These receptors came from a young man with acute or convalescent COVID-19. Each CDR3 is given with its conserved first and last residue. Each record gives: V gene, CDR3 length, J gene, clone size, CDR3 protein. Only part of the rows carry a size: once, few, many, or a class if the clone is expanded.

TRBV25-1	17	TRBJ2-7	-	CASSGGLAMGGSYEQYF
TRBV30	17	TRBJ2-5	-	CAWSWGLAASLGETQYF
TRBV19	15	TRBJ2-5	-	CASSIGGRVQETQYF
TRBV21-1	16	TRBJ1-2	-	CASSKGEGDKGYGYTF
TRBV7-6	15	TRBJ2-2	-	CASSPDRSNTGELFF
TRBV5-1	15	TRBJ1-4	-	CASSGGTGSNEKLFF
TRBV18	17	TRBJ1-6	-	CASSPQGTGIYNSPLHF
TRBV6-2/TRBV6-3	16	TRBJ1-5	-	CASSYEWGLSNQPQHF
TRBV5-1	15	TRBJ2-1	-	CASNWGGGSYNEQFF
TRBV7-3	20	TRBJ2-1	-	CASSSPTSGGPRSSYNEQFF
TRBV18	14	TRBJ2-5	-	CASSPTSGQETQYF
TRBV28	18	TRBJ2-5	-	CASRLAGATVGGGETQYF
TRBV5-1	17	TRBJ2-1	-	CASSLWLGTSGHNEQFF
TRBV28	11	TRBJ1-1	-	CASSSSIEAFF
TRBV28	14	TRBJ1-6	-	CASSLHRGNFPLHF
TRBV7-2	14	TRBJ2-5	few	CASSATSGTETQYF
TRBV24-1	16	TRBJ2-1	-	CATSDPTSGPNNEQFF
TRBV5-4	14	TRBJ1-1	-	CASSFSPGDTEAFF
TRBV3-1/TRBV3-2	17	TRBJ2-7	-	CASSQVARASSSYEQYF
TRBV28	13	TRBJ2-1	-	CASNPWGQDEQFF
TRBV7-3	14	TRBJ2-2	-	CASSLNPGSGELFF
TRBV7-9	14	TRBJ1-5	-	CASSLVASDQPQHF
TRBV4-1	15	TRBJ1-1	-	CASSQTRQGGTEAFF
TRBV7-9	16	TRBJ2-7	-	CASSPRLAQEPYEQYF
TRBV4-2	14	TRBJ1-1	-	CASSLGTGNTEAFF
TRBV5-1	13	TRBJ2-3	-	CASSPRVLDTQYF